The clone carrying this TCR beta chain was detected ten times or more. Documented time point: patch test 2, 6 weeks after DPC sensitization. Indicated treatment: therapeutic diphenylcyclopropenone sensitization with weekly scalp DPC. This record belongs to a study of human T cells and chemical hapten exposure. Study-wide context: After 6 days, upper back 0.01% DPC patch tests were scored.

Germline loops: CDR1 GTSNPN, CDR2 SVGIG (reference sequence). This CDR3 has 13 amino acids. The V gene lost 2 bases and the J gene lost 5 bases, with 12 bases spanning the gap. One entry per CDR3 protein results from TCRdb running MiXCR on the RACE reads. The repertoire has over 40,000 distinct CDR3 sequences, 3% to 4% of them found once; the top ten carry about 6.7%. The specimen comprised whole blood, sampled in connection with sensitization to the hapten diphenylcyclopropenone (DPC). This chain connects TRBV30 to TRBJ1-2; D gene uncertain. The receptor was isolated from a man aged 35-49 years with alopecia areata. Some clones in this sample may be carry-over from other donors' samples. The chain's CDR3 is CAWSPGSVYGYTF. The CDR3 nucleotides are TGTGCCTGGAGTCCCGGGTCGGTTTATGGCTACACCTTC.